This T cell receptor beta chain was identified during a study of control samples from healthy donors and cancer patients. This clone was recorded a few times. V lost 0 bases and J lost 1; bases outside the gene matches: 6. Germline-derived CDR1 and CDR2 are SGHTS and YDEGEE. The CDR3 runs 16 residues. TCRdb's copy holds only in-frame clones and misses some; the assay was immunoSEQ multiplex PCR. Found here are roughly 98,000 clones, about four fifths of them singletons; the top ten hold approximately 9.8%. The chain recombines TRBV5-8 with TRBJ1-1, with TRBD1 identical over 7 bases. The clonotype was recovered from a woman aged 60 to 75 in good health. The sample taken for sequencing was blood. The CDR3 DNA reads TGTGCCAGCAGCTTGGAGGGTGGGACAGAGAACACTGAAGCTTTCTTT. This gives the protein CASSLEGGTENTEAFF.